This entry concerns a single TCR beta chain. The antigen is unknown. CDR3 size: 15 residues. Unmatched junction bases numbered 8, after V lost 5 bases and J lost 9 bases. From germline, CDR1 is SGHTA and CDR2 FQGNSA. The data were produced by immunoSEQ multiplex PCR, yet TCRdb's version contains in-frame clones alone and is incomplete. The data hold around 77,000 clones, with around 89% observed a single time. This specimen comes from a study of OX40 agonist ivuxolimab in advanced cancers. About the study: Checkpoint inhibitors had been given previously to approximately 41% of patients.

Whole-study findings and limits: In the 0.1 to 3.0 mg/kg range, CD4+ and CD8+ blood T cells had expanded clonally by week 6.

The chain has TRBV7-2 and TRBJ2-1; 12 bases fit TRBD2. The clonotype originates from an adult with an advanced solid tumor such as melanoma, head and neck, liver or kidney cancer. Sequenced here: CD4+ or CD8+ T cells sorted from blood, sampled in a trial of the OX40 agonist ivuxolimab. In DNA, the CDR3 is TGTGCCAGCAGCCCCGCTAGCGGGAGGGCAGCTGAGCAGTTCTTC. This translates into CASSPASGRAAEQFF.